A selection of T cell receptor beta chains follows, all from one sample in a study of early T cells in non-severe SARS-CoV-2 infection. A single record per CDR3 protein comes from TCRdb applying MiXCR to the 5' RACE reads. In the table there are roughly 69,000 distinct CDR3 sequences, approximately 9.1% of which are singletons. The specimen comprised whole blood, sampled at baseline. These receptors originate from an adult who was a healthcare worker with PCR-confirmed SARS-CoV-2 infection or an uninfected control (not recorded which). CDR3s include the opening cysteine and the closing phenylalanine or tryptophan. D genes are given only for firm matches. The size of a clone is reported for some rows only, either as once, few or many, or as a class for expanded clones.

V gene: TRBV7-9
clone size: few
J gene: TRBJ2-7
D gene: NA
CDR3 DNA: TGTGCCAGCAGCTTAGAGGGGCCCGGTCAGGAGCAGTACTTC
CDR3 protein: CASSLEGPGQEQYF

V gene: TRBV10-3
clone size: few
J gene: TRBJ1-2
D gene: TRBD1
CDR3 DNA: TGTGCCATCAGCGCATCCGGGACAGGGGATGGCTACACCTTC
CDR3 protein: CAISASGTGDGYTF

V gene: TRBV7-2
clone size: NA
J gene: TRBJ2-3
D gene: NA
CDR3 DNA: TGTGCCAGCAGCTTAATGATGGGCGGGACCAGCGATACGCAGTATTTT
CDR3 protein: CASSLMMGGTSDTQYF

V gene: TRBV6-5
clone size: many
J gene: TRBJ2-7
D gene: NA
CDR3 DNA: TGTGCCAGCAGCGGTATAAAGGGGTACGAGCAGTACTTC
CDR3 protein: CASSGIKGYEQYF

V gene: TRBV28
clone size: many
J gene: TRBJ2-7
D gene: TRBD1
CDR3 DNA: TGTGCCAGCACCAAAGGGGACAGTTGGTCCTACGAGCAGTACTTC
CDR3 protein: CASTKGDSWSYEQYF

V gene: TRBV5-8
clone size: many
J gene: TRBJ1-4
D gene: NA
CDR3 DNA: TGTGCCAGCAGCTTGGCCACCAACAGGGTTGCTAATGAAAAACTGTTTTTT
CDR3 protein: CASSLATNRVANEKLFF

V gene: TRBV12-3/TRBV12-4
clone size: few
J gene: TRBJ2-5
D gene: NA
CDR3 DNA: TGTGCCAGCAGTTCGCAGGGGTTGGAGACCCAGTACTTC
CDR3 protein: CASSSQGLETQYF

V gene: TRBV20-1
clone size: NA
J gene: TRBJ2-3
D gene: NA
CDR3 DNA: TGCAGTGCTTCCAGGGGTAGCACAGATACGCAGTATTTT
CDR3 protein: CSASRGSTDTQYF

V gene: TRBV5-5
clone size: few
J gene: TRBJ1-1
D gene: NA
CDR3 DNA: TGTGCCAGCAGCTTGTCTTACAGCTTGAACACTGAAGCTTTCTTT
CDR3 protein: CASSLSYSLNTEAFF

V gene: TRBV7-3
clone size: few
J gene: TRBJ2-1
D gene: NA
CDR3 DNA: TGTGCCAGCAGTTCCACCCCAGGGACGAGGGGGAATGAGCAGTTCTTC
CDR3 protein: CASSSTPGTRGNEQFF

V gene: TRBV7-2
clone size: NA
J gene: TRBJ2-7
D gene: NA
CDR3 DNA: TGTGCCAGCAGCTTAGCAGCGCAAAACTACTACGAGCAGTACTTC
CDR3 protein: CASSLAAQNYYEQYF

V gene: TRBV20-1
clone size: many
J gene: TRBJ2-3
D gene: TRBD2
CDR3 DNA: TGCAGTGCACACCTTCCGGGACTAGCGGGGCTCACAGATACGCAGTATTTT
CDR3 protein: CSAHLPGLAGLTDTQYF

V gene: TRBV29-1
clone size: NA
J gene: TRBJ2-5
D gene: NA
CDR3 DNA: TGCAGCGTTGCCCCACGGGCTGGAGAGACCCAGTACTTC
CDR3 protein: CSVAPRAGETQYF

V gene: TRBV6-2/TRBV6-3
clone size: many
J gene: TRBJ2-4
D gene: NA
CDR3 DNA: TGTGCCAGCACCCCCTCAGGGCGGGCCAAAAACATTCAGTACTTC
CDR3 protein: CASTPSGRAKNIQYF

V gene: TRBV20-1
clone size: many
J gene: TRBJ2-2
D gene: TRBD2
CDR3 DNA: TGCAGTGCTAGAACTAGCGGGAGGGCCACCGGGGAGCTGTTTTTT
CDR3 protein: CSARTSGRATGELFF

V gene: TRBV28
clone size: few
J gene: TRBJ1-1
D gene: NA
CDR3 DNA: TGTGCCAGTTCAACCCCGGGTCTAAACACTGAAGCTTTCTTT
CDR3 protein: CASSTPGLNTEAFF

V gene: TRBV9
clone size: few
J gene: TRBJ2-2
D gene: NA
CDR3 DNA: TGTGCCAGCAGCGTAGGGACTACCCCGAACACCGGGGAGCTGTTTTTT
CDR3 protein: CASSVGTTPNTGELFF

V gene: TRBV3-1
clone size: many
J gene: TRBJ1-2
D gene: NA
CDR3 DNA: TGTGCCAGCAGCCACCCGGGCGAGGGAGTGGATGGCTACACCTTC
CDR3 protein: CASSHPGEGVDGYTF

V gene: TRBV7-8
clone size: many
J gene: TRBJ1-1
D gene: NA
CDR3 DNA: TGTGCCAGCAGCGAAGGATACGATGGTGAAGCTTTCTTT
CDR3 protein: CASSEGYDGEAFF

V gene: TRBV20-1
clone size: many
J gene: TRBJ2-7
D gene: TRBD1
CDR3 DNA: TGCAGTGCTACCTCCGGGACAGGGACGGACTACGAGCAGTACTTC
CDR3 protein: CSATSGTGTDYEQYF

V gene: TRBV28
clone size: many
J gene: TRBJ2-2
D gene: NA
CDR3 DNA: TGTGCCAGCAGCCCGCCCGGCGTACTAAACACCGGGGAGCTGTTTTTT
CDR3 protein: CASSPPGVLNTGELFF

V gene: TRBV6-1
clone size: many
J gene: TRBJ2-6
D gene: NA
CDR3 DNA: TGTGCCAGCAGACTCCGACAGGTAGCAAGCATATCTGGGGCCAACGTCCTGACTTTC
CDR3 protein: CASRLRQVASISGANVLTF

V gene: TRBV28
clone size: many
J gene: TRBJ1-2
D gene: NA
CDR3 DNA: TGTGCCAGCAGTTCACAGGGTTATGGCTACACCTTC
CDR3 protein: CASSSQGYGYTF

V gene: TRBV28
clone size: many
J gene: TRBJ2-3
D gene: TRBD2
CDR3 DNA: TGTGCCAGCAGTTCAGACAGTAGCGGGAAAGTTACGCAGTATTTT
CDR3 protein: CASSSDSSGKVTQYF

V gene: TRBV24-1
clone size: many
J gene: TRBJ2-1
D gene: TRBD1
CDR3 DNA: TGTGCCACCAGCGGGACAGCCCAGGACTACAATGAGCAGTTCTTC
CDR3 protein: CATSGTAQDYNEQFF

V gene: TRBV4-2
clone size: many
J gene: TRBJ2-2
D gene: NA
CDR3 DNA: TGTGCCAGCAGCCAAGAACCGACAGGCGCGAACACCGGGGAGCTGTTTTTT
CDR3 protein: CASSQEPTGANTGELFF

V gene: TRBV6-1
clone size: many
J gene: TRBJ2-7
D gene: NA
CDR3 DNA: TGTGCCACCCACCAATTCTACGAGCAGTACTTC
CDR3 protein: CATHQFYEQYF

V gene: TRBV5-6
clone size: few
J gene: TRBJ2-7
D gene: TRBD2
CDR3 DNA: TGTGCCAGCAGCTTGGCCGGACTAGCGGATTCCTACGAGCAGTACTTC
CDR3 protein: CASSLAGLADSYEQYF

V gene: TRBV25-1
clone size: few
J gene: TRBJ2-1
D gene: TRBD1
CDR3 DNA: TGTGCCAGCCGCAAGACAGGGCCCTACAATGAGCAGTTCTTC
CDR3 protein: CASRKTGPYNEQFF

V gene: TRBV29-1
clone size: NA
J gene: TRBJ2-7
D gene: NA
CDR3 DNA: TGCAGCGTTGAGGGTGAACTCTACGAGCAGTACTTC
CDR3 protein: CSVEGELYEQYF

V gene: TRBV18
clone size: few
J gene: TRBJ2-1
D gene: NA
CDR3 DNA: TGTGCCAGCTCACCACCATTACAGCGGAATTTCAATGAGCAGTTCTTC
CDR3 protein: CASSPPLQRNFNEQFF

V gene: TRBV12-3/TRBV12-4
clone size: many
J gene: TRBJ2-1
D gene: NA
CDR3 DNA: TGTGCCAGCAGTCGCAGTGGGGACAATGAGCAGTTCTTC
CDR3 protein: CASSRSGDNEQFF

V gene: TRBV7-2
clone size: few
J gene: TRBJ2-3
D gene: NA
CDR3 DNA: TGTGCCAGCAGCCCCCAGATTAGCACAGATACGCAGTATTTT
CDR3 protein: CASSPQISTDTQYF

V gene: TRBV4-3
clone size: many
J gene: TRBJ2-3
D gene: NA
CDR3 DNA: TGCGCCAGCAGCCAAGATACAGCGGATACGCAGTATTTT
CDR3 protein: CASSQDTADTQYF

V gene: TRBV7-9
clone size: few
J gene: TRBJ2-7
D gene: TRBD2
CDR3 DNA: TGTGCCAGCAGTCTACTAGCGGGAACTTCCTACGAGCAGTACTTC
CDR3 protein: CASSLLAGTSYEQYF

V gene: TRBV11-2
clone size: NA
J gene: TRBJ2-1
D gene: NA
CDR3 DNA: TGTGCCAGCAGCTTATCGCCGGAGGACAATGAGCAGTTCTTC
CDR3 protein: CASSLSPEDNEQFF

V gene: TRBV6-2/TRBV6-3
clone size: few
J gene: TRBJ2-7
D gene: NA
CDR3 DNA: TGTGCCAGCAATAAGGAGGGTCCCACCTACGAGCAGTACTTC
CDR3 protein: CASNKEGPTYEQYF

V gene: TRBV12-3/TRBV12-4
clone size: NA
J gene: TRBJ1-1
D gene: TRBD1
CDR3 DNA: TGTGCCAGCAGCCCGGGGTCAGGGGGAAACACTGAAGCTTTCTTT
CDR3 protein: CASSPGSGGNTEAFF

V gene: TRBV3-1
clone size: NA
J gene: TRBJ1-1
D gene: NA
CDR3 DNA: TGTGCCAGCAGCCAGAATTCGGGCACTGAAGCTTTCTTT
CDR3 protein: CASSQNSGTEAFF

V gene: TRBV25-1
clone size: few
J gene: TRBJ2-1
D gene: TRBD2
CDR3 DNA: TGTGCCAGCAGTGCGGTAGCGGGATTTTATAATGAGCAGTTCTTC
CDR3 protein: CASSAVAGFYNEQFF

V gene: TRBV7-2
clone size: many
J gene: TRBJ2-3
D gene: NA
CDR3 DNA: TGTGCCAGCAGCTTCCGGGGGGCGTTGGATACGCAGTATTTT
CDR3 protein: CASSFRGALDTQYF

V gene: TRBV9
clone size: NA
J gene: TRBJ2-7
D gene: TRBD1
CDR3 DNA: TGTGCCAGCAGCTTAGGGACAGCCTATCCTCCCTCCTACGAGCAGTACTTC
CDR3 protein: CASSLGTAYPPSYEQYF

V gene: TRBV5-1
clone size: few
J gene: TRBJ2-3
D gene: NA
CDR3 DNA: TGCGCCAGCAGCCGAAGCTATACGCAGTATTTT
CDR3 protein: CASSRSYTQYF

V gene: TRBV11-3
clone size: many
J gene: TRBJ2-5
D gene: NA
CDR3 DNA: TGTGCCAGCAGCCCGACCCGGGCCACCCTGCCCCAGTACTTC
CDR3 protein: CASSPTRATLPQYF

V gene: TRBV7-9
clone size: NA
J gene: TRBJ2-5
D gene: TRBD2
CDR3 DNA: TGTGCCAGCAGCTCCTGGACTAGCGGGAGGGCCCGGGAGACCCAGTACTTC
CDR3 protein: CASSSWTSGRARETQYF

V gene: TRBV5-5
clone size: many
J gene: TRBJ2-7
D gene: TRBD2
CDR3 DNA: TGTGCCAGCAGCGGGCCCTGGCTAGCGGTTTCCTACGAGCAGTACTTC
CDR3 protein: CASSGPWLAVSYEQYF

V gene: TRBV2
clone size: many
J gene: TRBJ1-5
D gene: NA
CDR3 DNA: TGTGCCAGCAGTTTACAGGGTCTCGTTCAGCCCCAGCATTTT
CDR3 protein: CASSLQGLVQPQHF

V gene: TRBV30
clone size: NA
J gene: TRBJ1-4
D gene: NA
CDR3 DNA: TGTGCCTGGAGGTGGGGGAACTTAAATGAAAAACTGTTTTTT
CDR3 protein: CAWRWGNLNEKLFF

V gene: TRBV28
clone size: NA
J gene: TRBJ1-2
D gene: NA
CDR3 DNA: TGTGCCAGCAGTTTGCCGGACTATGGCTACACCTTC
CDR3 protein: CASSLPDYGYTF

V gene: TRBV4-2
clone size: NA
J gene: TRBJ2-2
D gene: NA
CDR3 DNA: TGTGCCAGCAGCCAAGTCTCAGCAGCCGGGGAGCTGTTTTTT
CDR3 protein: CASSQVSAAGELFF

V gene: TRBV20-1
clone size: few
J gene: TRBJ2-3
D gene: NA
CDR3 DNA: TGCAGTGCTAGTATTGGCGGGAGCACAGATACGCAGTATTTT
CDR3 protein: CSASIGGSTDTQYF

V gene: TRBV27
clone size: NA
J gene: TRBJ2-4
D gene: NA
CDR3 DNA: TGTGCCAGCAGCCAGGGCAGCCTAGCCAAAAACATTCAGTACTTC
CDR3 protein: CASSQGSLAKNIQYF

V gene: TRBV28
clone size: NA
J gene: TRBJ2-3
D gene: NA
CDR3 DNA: TGTGCCTATGCGGGGCGGTCTAGCACAGATACGCAGTATTTT
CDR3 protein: CAYAGRSSTDTQYF

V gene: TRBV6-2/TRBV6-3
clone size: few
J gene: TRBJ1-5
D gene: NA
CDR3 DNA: TGTGCCAGCAGTTTGACTCTCACCGGTCAGCCCCAGCATTTT
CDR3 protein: CASSLTLTGQPQHF

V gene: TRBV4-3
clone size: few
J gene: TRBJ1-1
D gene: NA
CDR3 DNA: TGCGCCAGCAGCCAAGATCGCAAGGACAAAGCTTTCTTT
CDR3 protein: CASSQDRKDKAFF

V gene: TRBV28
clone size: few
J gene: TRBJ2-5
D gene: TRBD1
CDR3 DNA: TGTGCCAGCAGTTTATGGCCGCAGGGGGCTCATGAGACCCAGTACTTC
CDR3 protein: CASSLWPQGAHETQYF

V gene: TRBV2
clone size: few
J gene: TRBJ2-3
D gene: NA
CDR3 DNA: TGTGCCAGCAGTCGGTCAGGCCCCCCAGATACGCAGTATTTT
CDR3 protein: CASSRSGPPDTQYF

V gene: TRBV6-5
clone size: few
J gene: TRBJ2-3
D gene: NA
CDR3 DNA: TGTGCCAGCATGGTACCGAGTTCGAATACGCAGTATTTT
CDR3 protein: CASMVPSSNTQYF

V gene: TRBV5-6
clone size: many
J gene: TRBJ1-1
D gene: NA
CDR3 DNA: TGTGCCAGCAGCCTTAAAGGGGGGGCTGAGGGAACTGAAGCTTTCTTT
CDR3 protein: CASSLKGGAEGTEAFF